A single sample gave rise to the 23 T cell receptor beta chains below, sequenced in a study of T cells after yellow fever vaccination. Using its own MiXCR run on the 5' RACE reads, TCRdb lists one record per CDR3 protein. The sample includes around 300,000 distinct CDR3 sequences, roughly 13% of them seen just once. Sequenced material: CD4+ T cells sorted from PBMCs, taken 45 days after the yellow fever booster vaccination. These TCRs come from a man aged 25-45 years who received the YFV17D yellow fever vaccine.

In its sample, this clonotype was seen a few times. This chain joins TRBV25-1 and TRBJ1-3; 8 bases match TRBD1. J was trimmed by 0 bases and V by 4 bases; bases with no gene match: 8. This CDR3 has 17 residues. Germline V gene data show CDR1 as MGHDK and CDR2 as SYGVNS. The CDR3 DNA reads as TGTGCCAGCAGTGCCCGTTCCGGGACAGGCTCTGGAAACACCATATATTTT. Translated, it gives CASSARSGTGSGNTIYF.

This chain uses TRBV20-1 with TRBJ1-1, with D maybe TRBD1 (5 bases). Germline-derived CDR1 and CDR2 are DFQATT and SNEGSKA (reference sequence). V was trimmed by 3 bases and J by 0 bases, leaving 14 bases between them. This CDR3 region has 15 residues. The CDR3 bases are TGCAGTGCTAGTAGATGGGGGGAGATGAACACTGAAGCTTTCTTT. As protein: CSASRWGEMNTEAFF.

The sample holds a few counts of this clonotype. The V gene is TRBV7-9, the J gene TRBJ2-1; D possibly corresponds to TRBD2 (6 bases). V lost 4 bases to trimming and J lost 5 bases, with 18 bases between them. The CDR3 runs to 16 residues. Germline V gene lookup returns CDR1 SEHNR and CDR2 FQNEAQ (reference sequence). The CDR3 loop is CASSYSGRELHNEQFF. CDR3 bases: TGTGCCAGCAGCTACTCGGGCCGGGAGCTCCACAATGAGCAGTTCTTC.

The chain uses TRBV29-1 and TRBJ1-5, with a tentative D call TRBD1 (5 bases). The CDR3 runs to 14 residues. V dropped 6 bases and J dropped 3 bases, with 15 bases sitting between them. Germline CDR1 SQVTM, CDR2 ANQGSEA. In DNA form, the CDR3 reads TGCAGCGTCCAGTTGGGAGGGGTCAATCAGCCCCAGCATTTT. This gives the protein CSVQLGGVNQPQHF.

The J gene is TRBJ1-4, the V gene TRBV7-9; D remains unclear. CDR1 SEHNR and CDR2 FQNEAQ come from the germline V gene (reference sequence). Trimming removed 1 base from V and 7 bases from J, with 19 bases in between. CDR3 size: 17 residues. The CDR3 region is CASSLEGLGLSGEKLFF. CDR3 sequence (DNA): TGTGCCAGCAGCTTAGAGGGTTTGGGCCTTAGCGGTGAAAAACTGTTTTTT.

This clonotype has a handful of counts. The chain combines TRBV5-5 with TRBJ1-5; 7 nucleotides match TRBD1. The V gene's germline CDR1 is SGHKS and CDR2 YYEKEE (reference sequence). The junction had 13 bases not matched to a gene; V was cut back by 1 base and J by 6 bases. The CDR3 loop spans 17 amino acids. In DNA form, the CDR3 reads TGTGCCAGCAGCTTGTCGCCCACAGGGGCCGACGGTCAGCCCCAGCATTTT. Encoded protein: CASSLSPTGADGQPQHF.

This rearrangement joins TRBV7-2 to TRBJ2-1, with 11 bases that match TRBD2. With V trimmed by 5 bases and J by 7 bases, 7 bases remained unmatched. This CDR3 is built from 15 residues. The germline V gene encodes CDR1 SGHTA and CDR2 FQGNSA. CDR3 residues: CASSTLAGGRNEQFF. CDR3 in DNA: TGTGCCAGCAGCACTCTAGCGGGAGGACGTAATGAGCAGTTCTTC.

This clonotype has more than one count but fewer than ten. The CDR3 protein is CASSLGLAGGSEQYF. The CDR3 bases are TGTGCCAGCAGCTTAGGACTAGCGGGAGGATCCGAGCAGTACTTC. The chain combines TRBV5-4 with TRBJ2-7; 14 nucleotides align to TRBD2. J gave up 6 bases and V 2 bases, and 4 bases lay outside the gene matches. Germline values: CDR1 SGHNT, CDR2 YYREEE (reference sequence). The length of the CDR3 is 15 residues.

This clonotype has at least ten counts. This rearrangement joins TRBV12-3 or TRBV12-4 to TRBJ2-5; D is unclear. The CDR3 has 13 residues. V lost 4 bases, J lost 2 bases, and 8 bases lay in between. Here the CDR3 reads CASSSSGQETQYF. For the CDR3, the DNA is TGTGCCAGCAGTTCCTCAGGACAAGAGACCCAGTACTTC.

The chain has TRBV20-1 and TRBJ2-3, with 15 bases aligning to TRBD2. Germline assignment: CDR1 DFQATT and CDR2 SNEGSKA (reference sequence). The V and J ends lost 6 bases and 5 bases, in that order; junction bases with no gene match: 3. The CDR3 has 14 residues. CDR3 loop: CSATGLAGGDTQYF. CDR3 DNA: TGCAGTGCCACGGGACTAGCGGGAGGAGATACGCAGTATTTT.

This clonotype has only a few counts. CDR3: CASSLAQGGSPQHF. The CDR3 region has the DNA TGTGCCAGCAGCTTAGCCCAGGGAGGATCGCCCCAGCATTTT. The genes are TRBV7-2 and TRBJ1-5; a weak D match, TRBD1 (5 bases). Germline assignment: CDR1 SGHTA and CDR2 FQGNSA. Trimming shortened V by 0 bases and J by 9 bases, and 12 bases separated the two germline ends. This CDR3 is built from 14 residues.

The chain combines TRBV5-4 with TRBJ2-1, with 14 bases aligning to TRBD2. Germline lookup yields CDR1 SGHNT and CDR2 YYREEE (reference sequence). The CDR3 totals 20 residues. V trimming: 3 bases; J trimming: 1 base; junction bases outside the gene matches: 12. Here the CDR3 DNA reads TGTGCCAGCAGCTGGGTTACCGGGACTAGCGGGAGCAGATCCTACAATGAGCAGTTCTTC. It yields the protein CASSWVTGTSGSRSYNEQFF.

The genes are TRBV10-3 and TRBJ1-4, with 10 nucleotides matching TRBD1. CDR3 length: 13 amino acids. The V segment lost 10 bases and the J segment 5 bases; nucleotides outside the gene matches: 4. Looked up from germline, CDR1 is ENHRY and CDR2 is SYGVKD. The DNA of the CDR3 is TGTGCCACCGGGACAGGGGAGAATGAAAAACTGTTTTTT. This translates into CATGTGENEKLFF.

The rearrangement links TRBV12-3 or TRBV12-4 to TRBJ2-2, with D uncertain. The CDR3 covers 14 residues. Trimming removed 4 bases from V and 1 base from J, with 7 bases in between. CDR3 sequence: CASSSFRNTGELFF. CDR3 sequence (DNA): TGTGCCAGCAGTTCGTTCCGGAACACCGGGGAGCTGTTTTTT.

V is TRBV12-3 or TRBV12-4 and J is TRBJ2-2, with D maybe TRBD2 (5 bases). The length of the CDR3 is 14 residues. With 3 bases removed from V and 7 bases from J, the gap between germline ends came to 12 bases. The CDR3 nucleotides read TGTGCCAGCAGTTTGGGGAGTGGAAACGGGGAGCTGTTTTTT. It encodes CASSLGSGNGELFF.

This clonotype was seen more than once but under ten times. The chain links TRBV20-1 to TRBJ2-3, with 10 bases that match TRBD1. The CDR3 has 14 amino acids. Looked up from germline, CDR1 is DFQATT and CDR2 is SNEGSKA (reference sequence). V shed 6 bases and J 4 bases; nucleotides not matched to a gene: 7. The CDR3 region has the DNA TGCAGTGCCTTCCCCGGGACAGGGGCAGATACGCAGTATTTT. Its translation is CSAFPGTGADTQYF.

The rearrangement links TRBV6-2 or TRBV6-3 to TRBJ2-1; no definite D call. CDR1 MNHEY and CDR2 SVGEGT come from the germline V gene. The V gene lost 0 bases and the J gene lost 7 bases, with 10 bases spanning the gap. This CDR3 spans 14 amino acids. In DNA, the CDR3 is TGTGCCAGCAGTTACTCCCTAGTGAGTAATGAGCAGTTCTTC. This codes for CASSYSLVSNEQFF.

The chain uses TRBV5-1 and TRBJ2-2; TRBD2 agrees at 8 bases. This CDR3 contains 16 residues. Trimming took 3 bases from V and 3 from J; bases not matched to a gene: 7. Germline V CDR1 and CDR2: SGHRS, YFSETQ. The CDR3 nucleotides read TGCGCCAGCAGCTGGGCTAGCGGGCGCCACACCGGGGAGCTGTTTTTT. Residues: CASSWASGRHTGELFF.

This clonotype was found a few times. The chain employs TRBV20-1 and TRBJ2-1; TRBD2 matches at 7 bases. This CDR3 is 15 amino acids long. In germline, CDR1 is DFQATT, CDR2 SNEGSKA (reference sequence). The V gene end was trimmed by 0 bases and the J gene end by 2 bases; junction bases not matched to a gene: 4. The DNA for the CDR3 is TGCAGTGCTAGAGATCGGCTAGCGGCCTACAATGAGCAGTTCTTC. This translates into CSARDRLAAYNEQFF.

V is TRBV4-2 and J is TRBJ2-6; unclear D gene. CDR1 LGHNA and CDR2 YNFKEQ come from the germline V gene. Trimming took off 1 base at V and 0 bases at J, with 13 bases between the two ends. This CDR3 is 18 amino acids long. The CDR3 loop is CASSQVGLVDSGANVLTF. The CDR3 DNA reads TGTGCCAGCAGCCAAGTTGGGCTAGTGGACTCTGGGGCCAACGTCCTGACTTTC.

The chain recombines TRBV18 with TRBJ2-3; no clear D. CDR1 is KGHSH, CDR2 LQKENI, per germline. Trimming left V 3 bases short and J 0 bases short, with 16 bases between. This CDR3 is 17 amino acids long. CDR3 coding DNA: TGTGCCAGCTCACCCATACGAACAGAACCTAGCACAGATACGCAGTATTTT. Translated: CASSPIRTEPSTDTQYF.

The chain couples TRBV6-1 to TRBJ1-6, with 8 bases identical to TRBD1. Looked up from germline, CDR1 is MNHNS and CDR2 is SASEGT. Losses at the gene ends were 5 bases for V and 0 bases for J; bases not matched to a gene: 0. The CDR3 length is 15 residues. The CDR3 sequence: CASSTGGSYNSPLHF. The DNA for the CDR3 is TGTGCCAGCAGTACAGGGGGCTCCTATAATTCACCCCTCCACTTT.

This clonotype appeared many times. The CDR3 sequence: CASSQEADQPQHF. For the CDR3, the DNA is TGTGCCAGCAGCCAAGAAGCGGATCAGCCCCAGCATTTT. This sequence joins TRBV4-2 and TRBJ1-5, with D unresolved. Germline V gives CDR1 LGHNA, CDR2 YNFKEQ. V dropped 0 bases and J dropped 5 bases, with 5 bases sitting between them. There are 13 residues in the CDR3.